One and the same sample provided the 7 T cell receptor beta chains below, sequenced in a study of blood T cells in healthy people across ages. The second PCR ran roughly 7 to 11 cycles with a sample-barcoded 5' primer and J-beta primers. Using its own MiXCR run on the 5' RACE reads, TCRdb lists one record per CDR3 protein. The sample consists of around 780,000 distinct CDR3 sequences, 20% to 30% of them appearing once. The data were also submitted as part of a second study, on T cells of mothers and their children.

The sequencing sample was made of blood. The receptors here all came from a boy between 5 and 17 years old in good health.

The chain is built from TRBV11-2 and TRBJ2-1; D is ambiguous. The J call may be incorrect, as the DNA end agrees better with TRBJ2-5. CDR1 SGHAT and CDR2 FQNNGV come from the germline V gene. This CDR3 contains 14 residues. The CDR3 region is CASSLTRIRETQYF. In nucleotides, the CDR3 is TGTGCCAGCAGTCTTACAAGGATACGAGAGACCCAGTACTTC.

CDR3 DNA: TGTGCCAGCAGTTACTCGCCTTTTCAGGCGGGTGGCTACACCTTC. The encoded protein is CASSYSPFQAGGYTF. The chain has TRBV6-2 or TRBV6-3 and TRBJ1-2; D remains unclear. Germline values: CDR1 MNHEY, CDR2 SVGEGT. The CDR3 totals 15 residues. Trimming took off 0 bases at V and 7 bases at J, with 15 bases between the two ends.

The V call is TRBV12-3 or TRBV12-4, the J call TRBJ1-5, with D possibly matching TRBD1 (6 bases). This CDR3 is 13 amino acids long. V lost 6 bases and J 5 bases, leaving 11 bases between the germline ends. In DNA, the CDR3 is TGTGCCAGCAGATGGACAGCTGATCAGCCCCAGCATTTT. Protein: CASRWTADQPQHF.

This clonotype was recorded many times. The genes are TRBV7-9 and TRBJ2-7; 9 positions agree with TRBD1. The J segment lost 3 bases and the V segment lost 6 bases, leaving 3 bases of the junction unmatched. The CDR3 runs to 13 residues. Germline-derived CDR1 and CDR2 are SEHNR and FQNEAQ (reference sequence). The CDR3 loop is CASRGQGIYEQYF. The CDR3 region has the DNA TGTGCCAGCAGAGGACAGGGGATCTACGAGCAGTACTTC.

The rearrangement links TRBV27 to TRBJ2-7, with 7 bases matching TRBD2. The closer fit of TRBJ2-1 to the DNA end suggests the J call may be wrong. CDR3 length: 17 residues. Germline-derived CDR1 and CDR2 are MNHEY and SMNVEV (reference sequence). The CDR3 region has the DNA TGTGCCAGCAGTCCTAAAGGGCGGGGGTCCCCCTACAATGAGCAGTTCTTC. Translating it yields CASSPKGRGSPYNEQFF.

The genes are TRBV4-1 and TRBJ1-5, with a weak D call TRBD1 (5 bases). The germline V gene encodes CDR1 MGHRA and CDR2 YSYEKL. The CDR3 sequence is 16 residues long. Between the trimmed V and J ends, which lost 2 bases and 0 bases, there was a span of 11 bases. The CDR3 coding sequence is TGCGCCAGCAGCCAAATAATAGACAGTAGCAATCAGCCCCAGCATTTT. Protein: CASSQIIDSSNQPQHF.

This clonotype showed up just a few times. The chain couples TRBV10-3 to TRBJ2-7, with D perhaps matching TRBD1 (6 bases). Trimming took off 8 bases at V and 2 bases at J, with 16 bases between the two ends. The CDR3 spans 14 residues. The germline V gene encodes CDR1 ENHRY and CDR2 SYGVKD. The CDR3: CAIRGGGPTYEQYF. CDR3 bases: TGTGCCATCCGTGGTGGGGGCCCAACCTACGAGCAGTACTTC.